This T cell receptor (beta chain) originates from a study of shared clonotypes between healthy human individuals. Using immunoSEQ multiplex PCR, the repertoire was profiled, and TCRdb retains in-frame clones only, with some absent. The profile covers more than 900,000 clones, with around 78% appearing a single time and roughly 0.65% taken by the ten largest. The CDR3 has 15 amino acids. Germline V gives CDR1 SGHRS, CDR2 YFSETQ. V shed 4 bases and J 0 bases; nucleotides not matched to a gene: 6. This TCR was recovered from a man aged 18 to 30 in good health. Some clones in this sample may be carry-over from other donors' samples. The J gene is TRBJ2-5, the V gene TRBV5-1, with 7 bases matching TRBD2. Input material: memory CD4+ T cells from PBMCs. The sample's subset: CD45RA-negative fraction. CDR3: CASSPGGTNQETQYF. The CDR3 region has the DNA TGCGCCAGCAGCCCTGGCGGGACTAACCAAGAGACCCAGTACTTC.